A few counts support the clone carrying this T cell receptor beta chain. Its specificity is not known. This specimen belongs to a study of T-cell reconstitution after alpha-beta-depleted transplantation in children. Regarding the study as a whole: At around two months after transplant, the alpha-beta T cells were reportedly derived from several hundred expanded clones that came from non-depleted graft cells.

Unique molecular identifiers were built into the TCRbeta library. MiXCR, run by TCRdb on the PCR reads, gives a single entry per CDR3 protein. The data contain about 350,000 distinct CDR3 sequences, roughly 17% of them seen just once; the ten biggest clones take up 35% to 50%. The ends lost 2 bases at V and 8 bases at J; junction bases unmatched: 6. Per germline, CDR1 SGDLS and CDR2 YYNGEE. The CDR3 contains 14 residues. The V gene is TRBV9, the J gene TRBJ2-1; 8 bases line up with TRBD1. The receptor comes from a male patient aged 2-9 years who had a stem cell transplant for acute lymphoblastic leukemia, so the T cells may come from the graft donor. The sequenced sample was PBMCs, mostly from graft donor cells, obtained 360 days after TCRalphabeta/CD19-depleted stem cell transplant. The CDR3 spells CASSVGTGGDEQFF. The CDR3 nucleotides are TGTGCCAGCAGCGTCGGGACAGGAGGCGATGAGCAGTTCTTC. The whole variable domain, remainder taken from reference TRBV9 and TRBJ2-1, is DSGVTQTPKHLITATGQRVTLRCSPRSGDLSVYWYQQSLDQGLQFLIQYYNGEERAKGNILERFSAQQFPDLHSELNLSSLELGDSALYFCASSVGTGGDEQFFGPGTRLTVL.